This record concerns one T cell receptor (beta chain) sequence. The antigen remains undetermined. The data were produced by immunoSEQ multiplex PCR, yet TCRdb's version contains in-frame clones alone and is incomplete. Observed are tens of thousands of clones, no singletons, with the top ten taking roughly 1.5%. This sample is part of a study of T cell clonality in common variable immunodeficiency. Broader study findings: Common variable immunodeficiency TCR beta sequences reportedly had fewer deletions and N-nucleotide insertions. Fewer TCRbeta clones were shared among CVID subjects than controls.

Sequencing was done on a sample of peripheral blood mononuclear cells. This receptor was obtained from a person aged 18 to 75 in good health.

CDR3 DNA (partial): TGCGCCAGCAGCCCCGGACAGGGGATTAGCAATCAGCCG. Its protein is CASSPGQGISNQP. The complete CDR3 sequence is CASSPGQGISNQPQYF. This chain connects TRBV5-1 to TRBJ2-3, with TRBD1 identical over 9 bases. The CDR3 end is not reached by the read, which stops 3 residues before it; the germline J gene fills it in. This CDR3 has 16 amino acids. CDR1 and CDR2 (germline): SGHRS, YFSETQ.